The text below deals with one TCR beta chain. This clonotype was picked up many times. Its antigen is not yet known. No much larger clonotype is one base removed from it; base qualities were not supplied. The germline V gene encodes CDR1 SNHLY and CDR2 FYNNEI. The CDR3 sequence holds 14 residues, the cysteine and phenylalanine included. The only DNA kept is the CDR3, 42 bases in frame from the first base. Here V drops 6 bases and J drops 4 bases, and the junction holds 7 bases not matched to any gene. The source of the sample is a study of early T cells in non-severe SARS-CoV-2 infection (dated by TCRdb to about 2021). About the study as a whole: Because TCR sequencing was done on bulk RNA from unsorted whole blood, the alpha and beta chains could not be paired.

The library was produced with 5' RACE. TCRdb names NextSeq 500 as the instrument used. The TCR library protocol attached unique molecular identifiers to individual cDNA molecules to correct for sequencing error and PCR bias. TCR alpha and beta chains were both sequenced, and the abundances of alpha and beta sequences in each sample were closely correlated with each other. On the authors' methods: Decombinator V4 was used to annotate TCR sequences for V gene, J gene and CDR3. TCRs were defined as expanded if a significant change between any two time points was detected under a Poisson model with p below 0.0001. TCR abundances were normalised to the total number of TCRs sequenced per sample and were expressed as counts per million. MAIT TCRs were defined by TRAV1-2 paired with TRAJ12, TRAJ20 or TRAJ33, and iNKT TCRs by TRAV10 paired with TRAJ18. A search of VDJdb, accessed on 1 November 2021, was run for TCRs annotated to CMV, EBV and SARS-CoV-2, with TCRs annotated for multiple antigens excluded. TCRdb redid the processing of the public reads, applying fastp at Q25 and MiXCR, and retained in-frame beta chains. Records with the same CDR3 protein are collapsed into one entry carrying the most frequent genes and DNA. TCRdb, not the authors, supplied the V and J calls. The sample table holds more than 20,000 distinct CDR3 sequences, of which 3.5% to 4.5% were seen once. Around 5.6% of the sample is taken by the ten largest.

Study-wide findings and limitations: VDJdb matching was skewed toward anti-spike CD8 responses and likely underestimated virus-specific expansions, missing private and CD4 specificities.

A case-control design nested within a healthcare worker cohort in London, UK, was used, with weekly nasopharyngeal swab PCR tests and blood sampling performed. Healthcare workers were recruited during the week of the UK lockdown, between 23 and 31 March 2020, and followed weekly for up to 16 weeks. The chain was built from TRBV2 and TRBJ2-3; 7 bases in the junction line up with TRBD2. The sample taken for sequencing was whole blood. The clonotype comes from an adult who was a healthcare worker with PCR-confirmed SARS-CoV-2 infection or an uninfected control (not recorded which). The nucleotides are TGTGCCAGCAGGGAGCGGGGTATATCAGATACGCAGTATTTT. Its amino acids are CASRERGISDTQYF.